This paragraph covers one T cell receptor beta chain sequence. Its antigen is not identified. These data are taken from a study of cytomegalovirus exposure and HLA in healthy donors. Study results and caveats: Some V segments could not be told apart, so they were left out, TRBV6-2 and TRBV6-3 among them. A later analysis by the authors found several of the most significant clusters apparently linked to common viral pathogens. The authors enumerated 164 TCR beta chains as linked to cytomegalovirus.

The PCR made use of 60 Vbeta and 13 Jbeta primers. The method was immunoSEQ multiplex PCR; TCRdb's version includes in-frame clones alone and lacks a portion of them. Recorded for this sample: about 120,000 clones. With 3 bases removed from V and 0 bases from J, the gap between germline ends came to 6 bases. Germline CDR1 and CDR2: SGHDT and YYEEEE. There are 14 residues in the CDR3. This TCR was sampled from a woman aged 40 to 50 in good health and CMV-seropositive. This sequence joins TRBV5-6 and TRBJ2-2; perhaps TRBD1 as D (5 bases). Sequencing was done on a sample of PBMCs. The CDR3 reads CASSWTTNTGELFF. CDR3 in DNA: TGTGCCAGCAGCTGGACAACGAACACCGGGGAGCTGTTTTTT.